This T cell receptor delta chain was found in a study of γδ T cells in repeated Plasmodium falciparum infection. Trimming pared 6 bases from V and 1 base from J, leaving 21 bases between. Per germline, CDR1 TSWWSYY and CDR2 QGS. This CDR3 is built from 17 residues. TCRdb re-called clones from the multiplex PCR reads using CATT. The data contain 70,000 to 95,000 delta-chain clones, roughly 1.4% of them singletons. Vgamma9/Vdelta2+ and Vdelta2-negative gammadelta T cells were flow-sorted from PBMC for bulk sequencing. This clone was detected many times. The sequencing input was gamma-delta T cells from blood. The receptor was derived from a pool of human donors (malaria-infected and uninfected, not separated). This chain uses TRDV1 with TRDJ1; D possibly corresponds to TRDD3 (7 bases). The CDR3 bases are TGTGCTCTTGGCTACCTTCTTCCTGGGGGCCGCACCGATAAACTCATCTTT. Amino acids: CALGYLLPGGRTDKLIF.